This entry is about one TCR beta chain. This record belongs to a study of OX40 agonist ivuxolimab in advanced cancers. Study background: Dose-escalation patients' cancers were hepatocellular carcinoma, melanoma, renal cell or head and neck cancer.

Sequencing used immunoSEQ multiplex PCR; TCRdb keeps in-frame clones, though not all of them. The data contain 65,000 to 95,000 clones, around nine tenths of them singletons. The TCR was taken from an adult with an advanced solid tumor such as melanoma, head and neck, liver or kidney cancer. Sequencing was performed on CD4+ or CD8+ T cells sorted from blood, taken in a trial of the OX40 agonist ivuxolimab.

The CDR3 here is CASRDRGGTEAFF. The CDR3 DNA sequence: TGTGCCAGTCGGGACAGGGGAGGTACTGAAGCTTTCTTT. The chain has TRBV15 and TRBJ1-1; 10 bases match TRBD1. The V gene end was trimmed by 10 bases and the J gene end by 5 bases; junction bases not matched to a gene: 7. Germline loops: CDR1 LNHNV, CDR2 YYDKDF (reference sequence). The CDR3 covers 13 residues.